These 26 T cell receptor beta chains share one sample of origin, sequenced in a study of blood T cell repertoires in COVID-19. Sequenced by immunoSEQ multiplex PCR; TCRdb stores in-frame clones only, minus some. Among approximately 260,000 clones listed, 82% were seen once. Sequencing was performed on peripheral blood. The receptors stem from a woman aged 60-75 years with active or convalescent COVID-19.

This chain joins TRBV6-5 and TRBJ1-4, with D uncertain. Trimming removed 6 bases from V and 3 bases from J, with 14 bases in between. The CDR3 extends over 15 amino acids. The germline V gene encodes CDR1 MNHEY and CDR2 SVGAGI. CDR3: CASRGDRRSNEKLFF. The CDR3, as DNA: TGTGCCAGCAGGGGAGACCGTCGATCTAATGAAAAACTGTTTTTT.

This clone has ten or more counts. The DNA of the CDR3 is TGTGCCTGGAGGAACTTTGGGACATCTAATGAAAAACTGTTTTTT. Residues: CAWRNFGTSNEKLFF. The chain uses TRBV30 and TRBJ1-4; D may be TRBD1 (6 bases). From germline, CDR1 is GTSNPN and CDR2 SVGIG (reference sequence). The length of the CDR3 is 15 residues. V gave up 3 bases and J gave up 3 bases, with 14 bases separating them.

The chain recombines TRBV6-6 with TRBJ2-6; D unresolved. Per germline, CDR1 MNHNY and CDR2 SVGAGI (reference sequence). V was pared by 6 bases and J by 1 base, with 10 bases between. The CDR3 extends over 15 amino acids. The CDR3 reads CASSPTVSGANVLTF. The DNA of the CDR3 is TGTGCCAGCAGCCCTACAGTTTCTGGGGCCAACGTCCTGACTTTC.

V is TRBV4-1 and J is TRBJ1-6, with TRBD1 matching over 8 bases. J was trimmed by 8 bases and V by 4 bases; bases with no gene match: 7. The CDR3 has 15 amino acids. CDR1 is MGHRA, CDR2 YSYEKL, per germline. DNA for the CDR3: TGCGCCAGCAGCCGCGTACAGGGGGAGGATTCACCCCTCCACTTT. This gives the protein CASSRVQGEDSPLHF.

The genes are TRBV2 and TRBJ1-5; 11 bases fit TRBD1. Germline CDR1 is SNHLY and CDR2 is FYNNEI. The CDR3 totals 14 residues. The chain's CDR3 is CAVRTGGLDQPQHF. CDR3 coding DNA: TGTGCTGTCCGGACAGGGGGCTTGGATCAGCCCCAGCATTTT. Together with reference TRBV2 and TRBJ1-5, the CDR3 gives the full variable domain: EPEVTQTPSHQVTQMGQEVILRCVPISNHLYFYWYRQILGQKVEFLVSFYNNEISEKSEIFDDQFSVERPDGSNFTLKIRSTKLEDSAMYFCAVRTGGLDQPQHFGDGTRLSIL.

The chain has TRBV28 and TRBJ1-2, with 9 bases that match TRBD1. The trim removed 3 bases at V and 3 bases at J, leaving 8 bases unmatched. The CDR3 has 16 amino acids. Germline V gene data show CDR1 as MDHEN and CDR2 as SYDVKM. The CDR3: CASSFLTGGADYGYTF. CDR3 coding DNA: TGTGCCAGCAGTTTCCTTACAGGGGGCGCGGACTATGGCTACACCTTC.

The chain couples TRBV5-5 to TRBJ2-5, with D maybe TRBD2 (6 bases). The CDR3 is 13 amino acids. The germline CDR1 and CDR2 sequences are SGHKS and YYEKEE (reference sequence). V lost 9 bases to trimming and J lost 5 bases, with 17 bases between them. CDR3: CATSPGVAETQYF. CDR3 DNA sequence: TGTGCCACCTCCCCGGGGGTTGCGGAGACCCAGTACTTC.

The rearrangement joins TRBV6-5 to TRBJ1-1; the D gene is possibly TRBD1 (6 bases). The CDR3 has 14 residues. Germline V lookup: CDR1 MNHEY, CDR2 SVGAGI. Trimming shortened V by 8 bases and J by 7 bases, and 20 bases separated the two germline ends. The CDR3 loop reads CASLFLGGGNEAFF. The CDR3 DNA is TGTGCCAGCCTCTTCCTGGGAGGGGGGAATGAAGCTTTCTTT.

The rearrangement joins TRBV7-6 to TRBJ1-1, with 9 bases fitting TRBD1. The germline V gene encodes CDR1 SGHVS and CDR2 FNYEAQ. V shed 4 bases and J 1 base; nucleotides not matched to a gene: 7. The CDR3 contains 16 residues. The CDR3 DNA follows: TGTGCCAGCAGCTCCGGGACAGGGACGACGAACACTGAAGCTTTCTTT. This translates into CASSSGTGTTNTEAFF. Filled out from reference TRBV7-6 and TRBJ1-1, the complete variable domain reads GAGVSQSPRYKVTKRGQDVALRCDPISGHVSLYWYRQALGQGPEFLTYFNYEAQQDKSGLPNDRFSAERPEGSISTLTIQRTEQRDSAMYRCASSSGTGTTNTEAFFGQGTRLTVV.

The table lists this clone with a count of one. The chain carries TRBV15 and TRBJ2-4; D may be TRBD2 (6 bases). CDR3 length: 13 amino acids. CDR1 is LNHNV and CDR2 is YYDKDF in the germline V gene (reference sequence). Trimming pared 6 bases from V and 8 bases from J, leaving 14 bases between. The DNA for the CDR3 is TGTGCCACCAGTTGGGGGGATCGGGACATTCAGTACTTC. Its protein is CATSWGDRDIQYF.

The chain recombines TRBV11-2 with TRBJ1-2, with D possibly matching TRBD1 (6 bases). Trimming left V 1 base short and J 8 bases short, with 26 bases between. CDR1 is SGHAT and CDR2 is FQNNGV in the germline V gene. The CDR3 length is 18 residues. The chain's CDR3 is CASSLARPYREGNGGYTF. DNA of the CDR3: TGTGCCAGCAGCTTAGCGCGACCTTACAGGGAGGGGAATGGGGGCTACACCTTC.

The rearrangement links TRBV5-1 to TRBJ2-3; 7 bases agree with TRBD1. This CDR3 contains 15 residues. The J segment lost 5 bases and the V segment lost 0 bases, leaving 6 bases of the junction unmatched. Germline-derived CDR1 and CDR2 are SGHRS and YFSETQ. The DNA of the CDR3 is TGCGCCAGCAGCTTGGCACGACAGGGAATAGATACGCAGTATTTT. It is translated as CASSLARQGIDTQYF.

The chain recombines TRBV5-4 with TRBJ1-4, with D uncertain. The CDR3 totals 16 residues. CDR1 SGHNT and CDR2 YYREEE come from the germline V gene (reference sequence). The V end lost 1 base, the J end lost 5 bases, and 15 bases lay between the germline ends. CDR3 nucleotides: TGTGCCAGCAGCTTGTTCGGGAGGCGTGGGAATGAAAAACTGTTTTTT. Its protein product is CASSLFGRRGNEKLFF.

This chain uses TRBV12-3 or TRBV12-4 with TRBJ1-6; D remains unclear. Trimming left V 8 bases short and J 7 bases short, with 12 bases between. The CDR3 spans 13 residues. CDR3 protein: CASARGLNSPLHF. CDR3 in DNA: TGTGCCAGCGCCCGGGGTTTGAATTCACCCCTCCACTTT.

This chain links TRBV6-5 with TRBJ2-5; 9 nucleotides match TRBD2. The J segment lost 7 bases and the V segment lost 0 bases, leaving 3 bases of the junction unmatched. The CDR3 totals 14 residues. The V gene's germline CDR1 is MNHEY and CDR2 SVGAGI. The CDR3 reads CASSYSTSGGTQYF. Here the CDR3 DNA reads TGTGCCAGCAGTTACTCGACTAGCGGAGGGACCCAGTACTTC.

This clone was recorded a few times. J is TRBJ2-2 and V is TRBV7-6; 14 nucleotides agree with TRBD2. Germline trimming cut 4 bases from V and 0 bases from J; bases unmatched to any gene: 4. The CDR3 length is 18 residues. Germline CDR1 reads SGHVS; CDR2 reads FNYEAQ. The DNA of the CDR3 is TGTGCCAGCAGCTACCCGACTAGCGGGGGGGCGAACACCGGGGAGCTGTTTTTT. Protein product: CASSYPTSGGANTGELFF.

The chain employs TRBV2 and TRBJ1-1; no definite D call. With 8 bases removed from V and 7 bases from J, the gap between germline ends came to 11 bases. The CDR3 sequence is 11 residues long. CDR1 is SNHLY, CDR2 FYNNEI, per germline. The CDR3 DNA is TGTGCCAGCTGTTTCAGTATTGAAGCTTTCTTT. This translates into CASCFSIEAFF.

The chain employs TRBV25-1 and TRBJ1-5, with D possibly TRBD1 on 6 matching bases. The CDR3 has 15 amino acids. The germline gives CDR1 MGHDK, CDR2 SYGVNS. Trimming shortened V by 4 bases and J by 4 bases, and 14 bases separated the two germline ends. The CDR3 coding sequence is TGTGCCAGCAGTGTAACCGGGACATATAATCAGCCCCAGCATTTT. Translated, it gives CASSVTGTYNQPQHF.

The chain joins TRBV7-2 to TRBJ2-7, with no clear D. Deletions cut 1 base from V and 2 bases from J, with 9 bases between. Per germline, CDR1 SGHTA and CDR2 FQGNSA. The CDR3 extends over 14 amino acids. The CDR3 DNA sequence: TGTGCCAGCAGCTTAGATCCGGGTCCCTACGAGCAGTACTTC. Amino acids: CASSLDPGPYEQYF.

The chain combines TRBV29-1 with TRBJ1-2, with 8 bases aligning to TRBD1. This CDR3 region has 13 residues. Germline loops: CDR1 SQVTM, CDR2 ANQGSEA. J gave up 2 bases and V 4 bases, and 3 bases lay outside the gene matches. CDR3 bases: TGCAGCGTTGGGACAGGGAAAAACTATGGCTACACCTTC. Amino acid sequence: CSVGTGKNYGYTF.

This rearrangement joins TRBV2 to TRBJ1-6; 7 bases fit TRBD1. CDR3 length equals 17 residues. J gave up 0 bases and V 5 bases, and 7 bases lay outside the gene matches. In germline, CDR1 is SNHLY, CDR2 FYNNEI. CDR3 sequence: CASSRQGMSSYNSPLHF. The DNA of the CDR3 is TGTGCCAGCAGTAGACAGGGAATGAGCTCCTATAATTCACCCCTCCACTTT. Full variable domain (missing parts from reference TRBV2 and TRBJ1-6): EPEVTQTPSHQVTQMGQEVILRCVPISNHLYFYWYRQILGQKVEFLVSFYNNEISEKSEIFDDQFSVERPDGSNFTLKIRSTKLEDSAMYFCASSRQGMSSYNSPLHFGNGTRLTVT.

This clone was detected a few times. The chain employs TRBV19 and TRBJ2-5, with 7 bases aligning to TRBD2. The V gene end was trimmed by 10 bases and the J gene end by 1 base; junction bases not matched to a gene: 6. Germline V gives CDR1 LNHDA, CDR2 SQIVND (reference sequence). The CDR3 is 13 amino acids. For the CDR3, the DNA is TGTGCCACTACGGGACTAACCCAAGAGACCCAGTACTTC. Protein: CATTGLTQETQYF.

This clone was recorded only once. V is TRBV20-1 and J is TRBJ2-1; 8 nucleotides agree with TRBD2. Germline V CDR1 and CDR2: DFQATT, SNEGSKA (reference sequence). The CDR3 totals 11 residues. J lost 10 bases, V lost 8 bases, and 7 bases had no gene match. The CDR3 nucleotides read TGCAGTCCCTCGCGGGGGGAGGAGCAGTTCTTC. Translated: CSPSRGEEQFF.

About this clone itself: One junction end disagrees with the germline gene, perhaps due to a read error. The rearrangement joins TRBV18 to TRBJ1-2; 8 nucleotides line up with TRBD1. The CDR3 is made up of 11 amino acids. CDR1 and CDR2 from the germline V gene are KGHSH and LQKENI. The CDR3 coding sequence is TGTGCCAGCTCGCCTGACCGGACAGGGATTTTC. It yields the protein CASSPDRTGIF.

The chain recombines TRBV28 with TRBJ2-7, with TRBD1 matching 8 bases. Germline values: CDR1 MDHEN, CDR2 SYDVKM. V shed 8 bases and J 3 bases; nucleotides not matched to a gene: 12. This CDR3 is 15 amino acids long. The CDR3 region is CASSPVAGGRYEQYF. DNA of the CDR3: TGTGCCAGCTCCCCTGTGGCAGGGGGCCGCTACGAGCAGTACTTC.

The gene calls are TRBV5-8 and TRBJ2-7, with D perhaps matching TRBD2 (6 bases). Trimming cost V 0 bases and J 1 base, with 14 bases left between them. There are 16 residues in the CDR3. Germline lookup yields CDR1 SGHTS and CDR2 YDEGEE. The CDR3 region is CASSLGWGLASYEQYF. The CDR3 region has the DNA TGTGCCAGCAGCTTGGGATGGGGCCTAGCGTCCTACGAGCAGTACTTC.